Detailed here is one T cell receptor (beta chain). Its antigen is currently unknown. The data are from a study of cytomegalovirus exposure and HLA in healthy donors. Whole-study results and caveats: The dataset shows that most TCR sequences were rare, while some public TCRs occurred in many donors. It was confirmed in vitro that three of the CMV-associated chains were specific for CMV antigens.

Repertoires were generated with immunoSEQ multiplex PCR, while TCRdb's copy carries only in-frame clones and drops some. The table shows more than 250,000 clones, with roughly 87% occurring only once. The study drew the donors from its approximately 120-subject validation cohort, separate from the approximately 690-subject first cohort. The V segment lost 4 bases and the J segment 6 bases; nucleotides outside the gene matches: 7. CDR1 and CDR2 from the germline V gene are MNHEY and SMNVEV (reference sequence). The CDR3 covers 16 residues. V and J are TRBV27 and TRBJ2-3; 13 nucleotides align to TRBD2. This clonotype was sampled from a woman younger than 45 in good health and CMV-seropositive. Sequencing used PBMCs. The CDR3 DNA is TGTGCCAGCAGTTATAGACTAGCGGGGGGAGGGGATACGCAGTATTTT. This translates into CASSYRLAGGGDTQYF.